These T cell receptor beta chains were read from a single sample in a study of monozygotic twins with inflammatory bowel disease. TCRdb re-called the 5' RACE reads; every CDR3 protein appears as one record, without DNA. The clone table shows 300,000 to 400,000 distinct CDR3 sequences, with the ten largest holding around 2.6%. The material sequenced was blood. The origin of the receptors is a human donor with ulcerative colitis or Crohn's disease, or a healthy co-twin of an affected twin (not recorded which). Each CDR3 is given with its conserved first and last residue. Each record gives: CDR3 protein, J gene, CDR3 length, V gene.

cdr3_aa: CASSPLSVGTDTQYF
j_call: TRBJ2-3
cdr3_length: 15
v_call: TRBV5-4

cdr3_aa: CASSLVLGGRVGTDTQYF
j_call: TRBJ2-3
cdr3_length: 18
v_call: TRBV12-3/TRBV12-4

cdr3_aa: CASSLFGQGTEAFF
j_call: TRBJ1-1
cdr3_length: 14
v_call: TRBV12-3/TRBV12-4

cdr3_aa: CASSALGSSYNEQFF
j_call: TRBJ2-1
cdr3_length: 15
v_call: TRBV27

cdr3_aa: CSASPRVASYEQYF
j_call: TRBJ2-7
cdr3_length: 14
v_call: TRBV20-1

cdr3_aa: CASSLARQKSSYEQYF
j_call: TRBJ2-7
cdr3_length: 16
v_call: TRBV7-2

cdr3_aa: CSAKAPGQLNNEKLFF
j_call: TRBJ1-4
cdr3_length: 16
v_call: TRBV20-1

cdr3_aa: CASSVAARSDTQYF
j_call: TRBJ2-3
cdr3_length: 14
v_call: TRBV9

cdr3_aa: CAISSTGGRTDTQYF
j_call: TRBJ2-3
cdr3_length: 15
v_call: TRBV10-3

cdr3_aa: CASTRASGGATQYF
j_call: TRBJ2-3
cdr3_length: 14
v_call: TRBV12-3/TRBV12-4

cdr3_aa: CASSQVRDRGYNEQFF
j_call: TRBJ2-1
cdr3_length: 16
v_call: TRBV9

cdr3_aa: CASRRDRGNYNEQFF
j_call: TRBJ2-1
cdr3_length: 15
v_call: TRBV12-2

cdr3_aa: CASSLVGKGAYEQFF
j_call: TRBJ2-1
cdr3_length: 15
v_call: TRBV5-6

cdr3_aa: CATSRDHAARGRDGYTF
j_call: TRBJ1-2
cdr3_length: 17
v_call: TRBV15

cdr3_aa: CASSPYRDSANTGELFF
j_call: TRBJ2-2
cdr3_length: 17
v_call: TRBV3-1

cdr3_aa: CSARDGPKGETQYF
j_call: TRBJ2-5
cdr3_length: 14
v_call: TRBV20-1

cdr3_aa: CASSLYRGADQETQYF
j_call: TRBJ2-5
cdr3_length: 16
v_call: TRBV12-3/TRBV12-4

cdr3_aa: CSARKITSYTF
j_call: TRBJ1-2
cdr3_length: 11
v_call: TRBV20-1

cdr3_aa: CASSLGLAGEYWTGELFF
j_call: TRBJ2-2
cdr3_length: 18
v_call: TRBV5-1

cdr3_aa: CASSQAARHPGSPLHF
j_call: TRBJ1-6
cdr3_length: 16
v_call: TRBV4-3

cdr3_aa: CASSLGDLRNTEAFF
j_call: TRBJ1-1
cdr3_length: 15
v_call: TRBV7-2

cdr3_aa: CSATTSGGAGYNEQFF
j_call: TRBJ2-1
cdr3_length: 16
v_call: TRBV20-1

cdr3_aa: CASSEDEPGLKANTGELFF
j_call: TRBJ2-2
cdr3_length: 19
v_call: TRBV6-1

cdr3_aa: CASSRNRDEQYF
j_call: TRBJ2-7
cdr3_length: 12
v_call: TRBV7-2

cdr3_aa: CASSQYSNQPQHF
j_call: TRBJ1-5
cdr3_length: 13
v_call: TRBV6-1

cdr3_aa: CASTKDRGHEQYF
j_call: TRBJ2-7
cdr3_length: 13
v_call: TRBV6-2/TRBV6-3

cdr3_aa: CASSLRTAGNTIYF
j_call: TRBJ1-3
cdr3_length: 14
v_call: TRBV7-2

cdr3_aa: CASSKTGIGGYTF
j_call: TRBJ1-2
cdr3_length: 13
v_call: TRBV9

cdr3_aa: CASSFGGNLSKNIQYF
j_call: TRBJ2-4
cdr3_length: 16
v_call: TRBV12-3/TRBV12-4

cdr3_aa: CASSLVGSEQFF
j_call: TRBJ2-1
cdr3_length: 12
v_call: TRBV7-2

cdr3_aa: CASSYPGPYGYTF
j_call: TRBJ1-2
cdr3_length: 13
v_call: TRBV6-5

cdr3_aa: CASGPSGTSTSHEQFF
j_call: TRBJ2-1
cdr3_length: 16
v_call: TRBV5-1

cdr3_aa: CASSGTSGAHLYNEQFF
j_call: TRBJ2-1
cdr3_length: 17
v_call: TRBV19

cdr3_aa: CATSRIRCRDSELDEQYF
j_call: TRBJ2-7
cdr3_length: 18
v_call: TRBV24-1

cdr3_aa: CSARDHARGPEKLFF
j_call: TRBJ1-4
cdr3_length: 15
v_call: TRBV20-1

cdr3_aa: CATSDLQLAGVNEQFF
j_call: TRBJ2-1
cdr3_length: 16
v_call: TRBV24-1

cdr3_aa: CASSYETGGRNVGELFF
j_call: TRBJ2-2
cdr3_length: 17
v_call: TRBV5-1

cdr3_aa: CASSRGAGYNEQFF
j_call: TRBJ2-1
cdr3_length: 14
v_call: TRBV19

cdr3_aa: CASSLWGATSTDTQYF
j_call: TRBJ2-3
cdr3_length: 16
v_call: TRBV13

cdr3_aa: CAWSVLGTGGETQYF
j_call: TRBJ2-5
cdr3_length: 15
v_call: TRBV30

cdr3_aa: CASTEPGTGVGETQYF
j_call: TRBJ2-5
cdr3_length: 16
v_call: TRBV28

cdr3_aa: CASSLIGQPSSPLHF
j_call: TRBJ1-6
cdr3_length: 15
v_call: TRBV7-9

cdr3_aa: CAISEGVAGGPDTQYF
j_call: TRBJ2-3
cdr3_length: 16
v_call: TRBV10-3

cdr3_aa: CASSRGRALDNTGELFF
j_call: TRBJ2-2
cdr3_length: 17
v_call: TRBV4-3

cdr3_aa: CASSPLGGQANYGYTF
j_call: TRBJ1-2
cdr3_length: 16
v_call: TRBV5-1

cdr3_aa: CASSLHWGGENTEAFF
j_call: TRBJ1-1
cdr3_length: 16
v_call: TRBV4-3

cdr3_aa: CASSRQGGGNNEQFF
j_call: TRBJ2-1
cdr3_length: 15
v_call: TRBV4-2

cdr3_aa: CSVELSGTDTQYF
j_call: TRBJ2-3
cdr3_length: 13
v_call: TRBV29-1

cdr3_aa: CASSFPDSYNEQFF
j_call: TRBJ2-1
cdr3_length: 14
v_call: TRBV5-1

cdr3_aa: CASRGRILSSYEQYF
j_call: TRBJ2-7
cdr3_length: 15
v_call: TRBV6-2/TRBV6-3